The next 5 T cell receptor beta chains were all read from a single sample in a study of blood T cell repertoires in COVID-19. Repertoires were generated with immunoSEQ multiplex PCR, while TCRdb's copy carries only in-frame clones and drops some. The sample carries more than 200,000 clones, more than 65% recorded once. The source material was peripheral blood. All receptors derive from a woman in her thirties or forties with active or convalescent COVID-19.

This clone has a handful of counts. The chain carries TRBV10-1 and TRBJ1-6, with 8 bases aligning to TRBD1. Trimming removed 4 bases from V and 8 bases from J; junction bases left unmatched: 7. The CDR3 totals 15 residues. Germline lookup yields CDR1 WNHNN and CDR2 SYGVQD (reference sequence). CDR3 nucleotide sequence: TGCGCCAGCAGTGTCCCTGGGACAGGAGATTCACCCCTCCACTTT. Protein product: CASSVPGTGDSPLHF.

This chain uses TRBV18 with TRBJ1-2; TRBD1 matches 12 bases. CDR3 length: 20 amino acids. CDR1 is KGHSH, CDR2 LQKENI, per germline. V shed 3 bases, J shed 3 bases, and the junction held 17 bases outside the gene matches. Here the CDR3 DNA reads TGTGCCAGCTCACCTTCCCTTTTGGGGACAGGGGGCTCTGGGGACTATGGCTACACCTTC. This codes for CASSPSLLGTGGSGDYGYTF. Full variable domain (remainder filled in from reference TRBV18 and TRBJ1-2): NAGVMQNPRHLVRRRGQEARLRCSPMKGHSHVYWYRQLPEEGLKFMVYLQKENIIDESGMPKERFSAEFPKEGPSILRIQQVVRGDSAAYFCASSPSLLGTGGSGDYGYTFGSGTRLTVV.

The V gene is TRBV7-9, the J gene TRBJ1-4; the match to TRBD1 covers 8 bases. The ends lost 5 bases at V and 13 bases at J; junction bases unmatched: 9. CDR3 length: 13 residues. CDR1 and CDR2 (germline): SEHNR, FQNEAQ (reference sequence). CDR3 bases: TGTGCCAGCAGCCCAGGACAGGGACAGAGACTGTTTTTT. The encoded protein is CASSPGQGQRLFF.

This clone was detected only a few times. The CDR3 reads CASSQVRRGGRTYNEQFF. CDR3 in DNA: TGTGCCAGCAGCCAAGTTAGGCGGGGGGGCCGGACCTACAATGAGCAGTTCTTC. This chain connects TRBV3-1 (or the pseudogene TRBV3-2) to TRBJ2-1; 9 bases are shared with TRBD2. V was clipped by 1 base and J by 2 bases; unmatched bases: 9. Germline V gene sequence: CDR1 LGHDT, CDR2 YNNKEL (reference sequence). The CDR3 runs to 18 residues.

The chain is built from TRBV7-2 and TRBJ1-5; D remains unclear. The CDR3 is 12 amino acids. Germline loops: CDR1 SGHTA, CDR2 FQGNSA. The V and J ends lost 10 bases and 1 base respectively, with 8 bases between them. The CDR3 DNA follows: TGTGCCACGGGAGTAAGCAATCAGCCCCAGCATTTT. It translates to CATGVSNQPQHF.